A selection of T cell receptor beta chains follows, all from one sample in a study of blood T cell repertoires in COVID-19. TCRdb's copy holds only in-frame clones and misses some; the assay was immunoSEQ multiplex PCR. The sample has 15,000 or so clones; around 86% are singletons. The sequenced sample was peripheral blood. Receptors were obtained from a human donor in a cohort sampled during active COVID-19. CDR3s include the opening cysteine and the closing phenylalanine or tryptophan. D genes are given only for firm matches. The size field is filled for only some rows; it gives once, few, many or a size class.

v_gene,d_gene,len,abundance,j_gene,CDR3aa,CDR3nt
TRBV2,TRBD1,15,NA,TRBJ1-5,CASLIDRVSNQPQHF,TGTGCCAGCTTGATAGACAGGGTGAGCAATCAGCCCCAGCATTTT
TRBV3-1/TRBV3-2,NA,14,NA,TRBJ2-7,CASSQDLAGLEQYF,TGTGCCAGCAGCCAAGATCTGGCAGGGCTAGAGCAGTACTTC
TRBV4-2,NA,14,NA,TRBJ2-4,CASSQVETVNIQYF,TGTGCCAGCAGCCAAGTGGAGACAGTAAACATTCAGTACTTC
TRBV7-8,TRBD1,16,NA,TRBJ1-1,CASSLSFQGARTEAFF,TGTGCCAGCAGCTTATCCTTCCAGGGGGCGCGCACTGAAGCTTTCTTT
TRBV25-1,TRBD1,13,NA,TRBJ1-2,CASRPGQLYGYTF,TGTGCCAGCAGGCCGGGACAGCTATATGGCTACACCTTC
TRBV11-1,NA,14,NA,TRBJ2-1,CASSLGGAYNEQFF,TGTGCCAGCAGCTTAGGGGGAGCCTACAATGAGCAGTTCTTC
TRBV6-2/TRBV6-3,NA,15,NA,TRBJ2-1,CASSWGPGAYNEQFF,TGTGCCAGCAGCTGGGGACCGGGGGCCTACAATGAGCAGTTCTTC
TRBV6-2/TRBV6-3,NA,15,NA,TRBJ2-3,CASSEPGGHTDTQYF,TGTGCCAGCAGCGAACCGGGGGGCCACACAGATACGCAGTATTTT
TRBV18,TRBD2,16,NA,TRBJ2-1,CASSPPGLAGGGEQFF,TGTGCCAGCTCACCACCGGGACTAGCGGGGGGGGGAGAGCAGTTCTTC
TRBV5-1,TRBD2,16,NA,TRBJ2-5,CASSRRASGGQETQYF,TGCGCCAGCAGCCGCCGGGCTAGCGGGGGGCAAGAGACCCAGTACTTC
TRBV6-6,NA,16,NA,TRBJ2-2,CASSYSEGGGTGELFF,TGTGCCAGCAGTTACTCGGAGGGGGGAGGGACCGGGGAGCTGTTTTTT
TRBV24-1,NA,16,NA,TRBJ2-5,CATRKTSVGGTETQYF,TGTGCCACCAGAAAGACCTCCGTGGGGGGAACAGAGACCCAGTACTTC
TRBV18,NA,15,NA,TRBJ1-3,CASSPIQGSGNTIYF,TGTGCCAGCTCACCAATACAGGGCTCTGGAAACACCATATATTTT
TRBV5-1,TRBD1,14,NA,TRBJ2-1,CASSLQGVDNEQFF,TGCGCCAGCAGCTTACAGGGGGTGGACAATGAGCAGTTCTTC
TRBV9,NA,14,once,TRBJ1-1,CASSALWRDTEAFF,TGTGCCAGCAGCGCCCTATGGCGGGACACTGAAGCTTTCTTT
TRBV27,NA,14,NA,TRBJ1-5,CASSLIGGNQPQHF,TGTGCCAGCAGTTTAATCGGGGGTAATCAGCCCCAGCATTTT
TRBV6-6,TRBD1,13,NA,TRBJ1-2,CATSGQGESGYTF,TGTGCCACCTCCGGACAGGGGGAGAGTGGCTACACCTTC
TRBV4-1,NA,15,NA,TRBJ2-1,CASSQGRSGYNEQFF,TGCGCCAGCAGCCAAGGCCGCAGCGGGTACAATGAGCAGTTCTTC
TRBV3-1/TRBV3-2,NA,14,NA,TRBJ1-4,CASSQDLGGEKLFF,TGTGCCAGCAGCCAAGATTTAGGGGGAGAAAAACTGTTTTTT
TRBV9,TRBD2,17,NA,TRBJ2-1,CASAKRLAGGSYNEQFF,TGTGCCAGCGCCAAGCGGCTAGCGGGGGGATCCTACAATGAGCAGTTCTTC
TRBV10-3,NA,15,NA,TRBJ2-7,CAISESNGGYYEQYF,TGTGCCATCAGTGAGTCGAATGGAGGATACTACGAGCAGTACTTC
TRBV5-6,NA,14,NA,TRBJ2-7,CASSWGLASYEQYF,TGTGCCAGCAGCTGGGGACTGGCCTCCTACGAGCAGTACTTC
TRBV9,TRBD1,14,NA,TRBJ2-3,CASSLQGYTDTQYF,TGTGCCAGCAGCCTACAGGGGTACACAGATACGCAGTATTTT
TRBV5-5,NA,17,NA,TRBJ1-2,CASTDFGEGGKGYGYTF,TGTGCCAGCACCGATTTTGGTGAGGGGGGGAAAGGCTATGGCTACACCTTC